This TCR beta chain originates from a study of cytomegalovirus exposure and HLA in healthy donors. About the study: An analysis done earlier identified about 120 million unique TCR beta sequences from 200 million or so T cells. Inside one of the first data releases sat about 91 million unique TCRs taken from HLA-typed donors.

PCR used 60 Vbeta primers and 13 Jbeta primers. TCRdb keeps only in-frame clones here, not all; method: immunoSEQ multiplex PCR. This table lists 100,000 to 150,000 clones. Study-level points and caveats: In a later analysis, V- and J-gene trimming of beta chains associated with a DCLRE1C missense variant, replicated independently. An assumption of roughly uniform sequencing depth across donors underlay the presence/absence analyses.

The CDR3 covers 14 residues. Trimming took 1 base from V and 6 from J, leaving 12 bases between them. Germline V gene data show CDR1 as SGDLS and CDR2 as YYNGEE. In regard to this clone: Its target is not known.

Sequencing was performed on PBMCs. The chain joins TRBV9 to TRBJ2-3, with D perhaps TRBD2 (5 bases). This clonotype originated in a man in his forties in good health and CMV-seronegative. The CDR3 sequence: CASSVSPRGDTQYF. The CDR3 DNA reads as TGTGCCAGCAGCGTATCCCCTCGCGGGGATACGCAGTATTTT. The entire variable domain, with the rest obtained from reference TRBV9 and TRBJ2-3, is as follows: DSGVTQTPKHLITATGQRVTLRCSPRSGDLSVYWYQQSLDQGLQFLIQYYNGEERAKGNILERFSAQQFPDLHSELNLSSLELGDSALYFCASSVSPRGDTQYFGPGTRLTVL.